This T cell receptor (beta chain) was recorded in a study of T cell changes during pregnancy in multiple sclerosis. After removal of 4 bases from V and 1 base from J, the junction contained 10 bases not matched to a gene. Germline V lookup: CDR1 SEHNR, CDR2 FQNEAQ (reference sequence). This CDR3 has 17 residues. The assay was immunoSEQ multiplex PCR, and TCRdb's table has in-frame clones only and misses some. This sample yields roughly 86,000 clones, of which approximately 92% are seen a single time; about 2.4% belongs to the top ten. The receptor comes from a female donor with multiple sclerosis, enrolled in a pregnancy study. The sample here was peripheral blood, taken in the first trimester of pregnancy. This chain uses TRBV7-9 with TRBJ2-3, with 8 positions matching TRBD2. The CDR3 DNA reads TGTGCCAGCAGCTCTCCTCCGGCGCGGGAGGGCACAGATACGCAGTATTTT. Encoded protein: CASSSPPAREGTDTQYF.